The 6 T cell receptor beta chains listed next were all sequenced from one sample in a study of beta chain features in type 1 diabetes listed by TCRdb under 2018. Libraries came from the immunoSEQ multiplex PCR assay. The entire amount of isolated RNA was reverse transcribed using the High Capacity cDNA Reverse Transcription Kit, so the sequenced TCRB transcripts were expressed ones. This is the immuneACCESS table as TCRdb keeps it, with only in-frame sequences that have V and J called. A part of the clones is gone; compared with another copy, unresolved V genes explain less than half, and the rest is unexplained. The table for this sample lists fewer than 350,000 clones; roughly 8% of them were counted only once. The ten largest clonotypes hold 1% of the sample. Sample: central memory CD4+ T cells from blood. These TCRs come from a woman under 30 in good health.

V gene TRBV6-6 combines with J gene TRBJ2-6, with unresolved D. V lost 2 bases and J lost 3, with 11 bases in between. Per the germline V gene, CDR1 is MNHNY and CDR2 is SVGAGI (reference sequence). The length of the CDR3 is 16 residues. In DNA form, the CDR3 reads TGTGCCAGCAGTTACGGCAGGTCGAATGGGGCCAACGTCCTGACTTTC. This gives the protein CASSYGRSNGANVLTF.

The chain is built from TRBV7-2 and TRBJ2-5; TRBD1 agrees at 10 bases. Germline values: CDR1 SGHTA, CDR2 FQGNSA. CDR3 length: 16 residues. Trimming took 5 bases from V and 5 from J; bases not matched to a gene: 11. CDR3 amino acids: CASSRRQGADYETQYF. The CDR3 nucleotides are TGTGCCAGCAGCCGTCGACAGGGGGCGGACTATGAGACCCAGTACTTC.

This clone showed up just a few times. The V call is TRBV6-5, the J call TRBJ1-2; the D is unclear. CDR3 length: 15 amino acids. CDR1 and CDR2 (germline): MNHEY, SVGAGI. Trimming cost V 5 bases and J 7 bases, with 20 bases left between them. The CDR3 nucleotides read TGTGCCAGCAGTGGGTTAGACGCTCTTCCTAGTGGCTACACCTTC. It translates to CASSGLDALPSGYTF.

The CDR3 sequence is CSARKLVEQFF. The CDR3 DNA is TGCAGTGCTAGAAAACTAGTTGAGCAGTTCTTC. The rearrangement joins TRBV20-1 to TRBJ2-1; TRBD2 is a possible D gene (5 bases). This CDR3 is 11 amino acids long. Trimming shortened V by 2 bases and J by 9 bases, and 8 bases separated the two germline ends. In germline, CDR1 is DFQATT, CDR2 SNEGSKA (reference sequence).

This chain links TRBV7-2 with TRBJ1-2; TRBD1 matches at 9 bases. The V and J ends lost 5 bases and 5 bases, in that order; junction bases with no gene match: 6. Germline values: CDR1 SGHTA, CDR2 FQGNSA. The CDR3 is made up of 14 amino acids. DNA for the CDR3: TGTGCCAGCAGCCGCAGGACAGGGGATTATGGCTACACCTTC. It encodes CASSRRTGDYGYTF. Together with reference TRBV7-2 and TRBJ1-2, the CDR3 gives the full variable domain: GAGVSQSPSNKVTEKGKDVELRCDPISGHTALYWYRQSLGQGLEFLIYFQGNSAPDKSGLPSDRFSAERTGGSVSTLTIQRTQQEDSAVYLCASSRRTGDYGYTFGSGTRLTVV.

The V gene is TRBV29-1, the J gene TRBJ2-1, with 7 bases matching TRBD2. The germline CDR1 and CDR2 sequences are SQVTM and ANQGSEA. The length of the CDR3 is 16 residues. The V and J ends lost 3 bases and 0 bases, in that order; junction bases with no gene match: 8. The CDR3 region is CSVDNALAVSYNEQFF. CDR3 DNA: TGCAGCGTTGATAACGCCCTAGCGGTCTCCTACAATGAGCAGTTCTTC.